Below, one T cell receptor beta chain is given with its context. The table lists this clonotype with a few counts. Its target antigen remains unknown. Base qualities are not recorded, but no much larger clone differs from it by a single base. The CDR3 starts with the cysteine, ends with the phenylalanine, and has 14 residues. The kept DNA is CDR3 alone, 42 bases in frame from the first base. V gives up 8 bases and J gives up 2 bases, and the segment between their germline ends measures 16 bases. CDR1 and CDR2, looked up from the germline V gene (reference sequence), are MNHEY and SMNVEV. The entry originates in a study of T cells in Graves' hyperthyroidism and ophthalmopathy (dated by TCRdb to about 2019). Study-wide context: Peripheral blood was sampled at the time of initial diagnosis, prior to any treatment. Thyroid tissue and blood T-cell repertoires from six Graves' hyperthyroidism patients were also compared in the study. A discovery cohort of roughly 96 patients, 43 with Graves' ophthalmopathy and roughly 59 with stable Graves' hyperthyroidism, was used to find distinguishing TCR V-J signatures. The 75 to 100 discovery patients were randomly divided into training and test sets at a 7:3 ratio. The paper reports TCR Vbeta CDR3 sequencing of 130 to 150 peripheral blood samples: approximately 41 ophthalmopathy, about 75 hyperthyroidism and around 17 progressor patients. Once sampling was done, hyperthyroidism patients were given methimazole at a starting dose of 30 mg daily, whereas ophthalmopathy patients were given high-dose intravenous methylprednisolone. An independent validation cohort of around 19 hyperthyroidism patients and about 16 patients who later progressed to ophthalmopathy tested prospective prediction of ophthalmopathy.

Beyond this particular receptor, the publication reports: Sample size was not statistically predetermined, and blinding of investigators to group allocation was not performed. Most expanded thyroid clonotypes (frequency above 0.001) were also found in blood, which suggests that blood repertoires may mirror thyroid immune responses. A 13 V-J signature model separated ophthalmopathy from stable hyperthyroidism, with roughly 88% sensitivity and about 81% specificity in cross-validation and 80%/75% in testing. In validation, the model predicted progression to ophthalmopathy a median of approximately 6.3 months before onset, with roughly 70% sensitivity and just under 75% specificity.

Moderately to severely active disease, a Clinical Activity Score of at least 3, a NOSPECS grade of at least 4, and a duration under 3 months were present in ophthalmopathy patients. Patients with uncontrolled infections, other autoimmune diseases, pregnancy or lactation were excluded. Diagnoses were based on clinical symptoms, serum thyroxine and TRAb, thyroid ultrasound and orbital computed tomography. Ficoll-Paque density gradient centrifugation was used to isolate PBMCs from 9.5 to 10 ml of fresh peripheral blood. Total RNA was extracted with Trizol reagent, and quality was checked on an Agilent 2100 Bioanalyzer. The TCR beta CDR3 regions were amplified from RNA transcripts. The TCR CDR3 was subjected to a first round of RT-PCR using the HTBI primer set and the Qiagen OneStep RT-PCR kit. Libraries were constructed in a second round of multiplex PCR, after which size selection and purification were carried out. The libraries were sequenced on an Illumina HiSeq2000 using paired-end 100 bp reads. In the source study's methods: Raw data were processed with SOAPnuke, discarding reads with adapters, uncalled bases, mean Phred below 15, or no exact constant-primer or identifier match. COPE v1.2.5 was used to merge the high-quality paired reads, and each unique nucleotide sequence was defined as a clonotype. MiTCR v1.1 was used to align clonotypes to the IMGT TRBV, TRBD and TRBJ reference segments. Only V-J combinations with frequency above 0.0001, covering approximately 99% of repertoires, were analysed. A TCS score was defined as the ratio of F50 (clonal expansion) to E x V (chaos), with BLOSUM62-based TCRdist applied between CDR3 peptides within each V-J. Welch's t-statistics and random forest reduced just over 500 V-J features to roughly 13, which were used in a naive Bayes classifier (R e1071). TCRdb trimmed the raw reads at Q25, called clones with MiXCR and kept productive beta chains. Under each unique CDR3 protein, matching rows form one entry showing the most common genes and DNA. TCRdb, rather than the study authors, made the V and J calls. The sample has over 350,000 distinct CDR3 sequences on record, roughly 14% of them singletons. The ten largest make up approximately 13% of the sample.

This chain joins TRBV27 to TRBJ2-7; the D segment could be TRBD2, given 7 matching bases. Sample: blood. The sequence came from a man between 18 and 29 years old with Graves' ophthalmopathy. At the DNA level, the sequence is TGTGCCAGCCACAAGGGGGGGGCCACCTACGAGCAGTACTTC. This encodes CASHKGGATYEQYF.